This TCR beta chain is from a study of blood T cell repertoires in COVID-19. Study details: Sources were T cells, B-cell-depleted T cells, or PBMCs; the material itself was cDNA or gDNA.

V dropped 5 bases and J dropped 5; count of bases not matched to a gene: 7. Germline values: CDR1 MNHNY, CDR2 SVGAGI (reference sequence). This CDR3 spans 14 amino acids. Authors' methods: Reference gene primer amplification yielded estimated nucleated cell counts. Clones were read by immunoSEQ multiplex PCR, and TCRdb kept only the in-frame ones, dropping some. V, J and clone size were drawn from that table, and D and trimming were deduced from the DNA. The table records around 200,000 clones, 80% to 85% of them present only once. The chain has TRBV6-6 and TRBJ1-1, with 8 bases aligning to TRBD1. The clonotype originates from a human donor with acute or convalescent COVID-19. The donor label of this sample is uncertain. Sequenced input: peripheral blood. This CDR3 reads CASSTPNRGTEAFF. CDR3 coding DNA: TGTGCCAGCAGTACGCCGAACAGGGGGACTGAAGCTTTCTTT.